The clone carrying this T cell receptor (beta chain) was counted once. The study counted Cohort 3 donors as recovered given two negative PCRs, clearance, or symptom resolution. This entry is derived from a study of blood T cell repertoires in COVID-19. Sequencing used immunoSEQ multiplex PCR; TCRdb keeps in-frame clones, though not all of them. In the table there are more than 400,000 clones, roughly 90% of which are singletons. The CDR3 length is 14 residues. Germline values: CDR1 SEHNR, CDR2 FQNEAQ (reference sequence). V was pared by 1 base and J by 5 bases, with 11 bases between. The rearrangement uses TRBV7-9 and TRBJ1-1; unclear D gene. The sample was PBMCs or T cells enriched from blood (not recorded which). The TCR originated in a young woman who had recovered from COVID-19. The CDR3 loop is CASSLEAGRTEAFF. The CDR3, as DNA: TGTGCCAGCAGCTTAGAGGCGGGGAGGACTGAAGCTTTCTTT. Complete variable domain (other parts from reference TRBV7-9 and TRBJ1-1): DTGVSQNPRHKITKRGQNVTFRCDPISEHNRLYWYRQTLGQGPEFLTYFQNEAQLEKSRLLSDRFSAERPKGSFSTLEIQRTEQGDSAMYLCASSLEAGRTEAFFGQGTRLTVV.